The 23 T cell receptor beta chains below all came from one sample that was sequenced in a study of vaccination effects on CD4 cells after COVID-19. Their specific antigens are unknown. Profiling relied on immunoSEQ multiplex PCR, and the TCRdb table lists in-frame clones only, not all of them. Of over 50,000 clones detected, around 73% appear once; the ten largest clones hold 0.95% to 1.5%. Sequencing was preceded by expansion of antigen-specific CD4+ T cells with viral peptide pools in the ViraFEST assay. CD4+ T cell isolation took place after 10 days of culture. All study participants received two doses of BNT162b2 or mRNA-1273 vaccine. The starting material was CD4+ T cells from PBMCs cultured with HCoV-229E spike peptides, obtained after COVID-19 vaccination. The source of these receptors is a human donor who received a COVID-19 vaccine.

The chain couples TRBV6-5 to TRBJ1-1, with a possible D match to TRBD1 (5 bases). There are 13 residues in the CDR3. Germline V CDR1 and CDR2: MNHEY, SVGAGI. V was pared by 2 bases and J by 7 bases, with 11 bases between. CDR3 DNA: TGTGCCAGCAGTTACAGTACGGGGCGTGAAGCTTTCTTT. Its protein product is CASSYSTGREAFF.

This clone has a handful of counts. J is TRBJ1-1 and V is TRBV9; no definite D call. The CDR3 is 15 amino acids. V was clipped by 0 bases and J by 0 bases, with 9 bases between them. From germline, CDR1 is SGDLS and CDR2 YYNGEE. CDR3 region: CASSVDAAMNTEAFF. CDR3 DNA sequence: TGTGCCAGCAGCGTAGATGCAGCGATGAACACTGAAGCTTTCTTT.

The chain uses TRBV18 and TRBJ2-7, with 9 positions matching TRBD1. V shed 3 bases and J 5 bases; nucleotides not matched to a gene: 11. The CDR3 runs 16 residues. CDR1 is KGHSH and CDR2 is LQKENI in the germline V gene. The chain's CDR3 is CASSPQGQGMIDEQYV. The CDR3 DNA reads TGTGCCAGCTCACCCCAGGGACAGGGAATGATCGACGAGCAGTACGTC.

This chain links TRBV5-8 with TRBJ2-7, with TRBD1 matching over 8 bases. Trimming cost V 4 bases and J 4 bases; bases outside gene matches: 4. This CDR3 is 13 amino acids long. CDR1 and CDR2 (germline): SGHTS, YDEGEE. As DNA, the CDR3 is TGTGCCAGCAGCCATGGACAGGGATACGAGCAGTACGTC. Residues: CASSHGQGYEQYV.

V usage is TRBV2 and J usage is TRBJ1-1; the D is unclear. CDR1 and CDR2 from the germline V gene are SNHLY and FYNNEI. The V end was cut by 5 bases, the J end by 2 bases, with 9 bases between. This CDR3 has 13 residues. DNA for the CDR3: TGTGCCAGCAGTCTCACGGCAAACACTGAAGCTTTCTTT. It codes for CASSLTANTEAFF.

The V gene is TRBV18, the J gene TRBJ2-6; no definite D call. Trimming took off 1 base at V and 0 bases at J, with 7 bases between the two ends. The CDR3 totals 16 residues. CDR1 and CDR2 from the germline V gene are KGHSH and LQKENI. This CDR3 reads CASSPQYLSGANVLTF. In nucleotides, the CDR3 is TGTGCCAGCTCACCACAGTACCTCTCTGGGGCCAACGTCCTGACTTTC.

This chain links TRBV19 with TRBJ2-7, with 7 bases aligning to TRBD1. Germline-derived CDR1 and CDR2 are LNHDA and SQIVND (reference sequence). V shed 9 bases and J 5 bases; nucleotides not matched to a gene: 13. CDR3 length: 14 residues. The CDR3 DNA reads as TGTGCCAGGTATTACCGGACAGGCTGCCACGAGCAGTACGTC. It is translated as CARYYRTGCHEQYV.

The CDR3 loop is CASSLSGTGVGNTIYF. CDR3 in DNA: TGTGCCAGCAGCTTAAGCGGGACAGGGGTCGGAAACACCATATATTTT. The genes are TRBV7-3 and TRBJ1-3; the match to TRBD1 covers 10 bases. There are 16 residues in the CDR3. Germline assignment: CDR1 SGHTA and CDR2 FQGTGA. Losses at the gene ends were 1 base for V and 4 bases for J; bases not matched to a gene: 4.

The CDR3 nucleotides read TGCGCCAGCAGCCCGACAGGGGTTTCACCCCTCCACTTT. Its protein product is CASSPTGVSPLHF. V gene TRBV5-1 combines with J gene TRBJ1-6; 8 bases are a match to TRBD1. V lost 4 bases and J lost 9; bases outside the gene matches: 3. Germline V gives CDR1 SGHRS, CDR2 YFSETQ. This CDR3 contains 13 residues.

CDR3 in DNA: TGTGCCACCAGTGATTTCTCGACAGGAGCCTACAATGAGCAGTTCTTC. This translates into CATSDFSTGAYNEQFF. The rearrangement uses TRBV24-1 and TRBJ2-1; a possible D gene is TRBD1 (6 bases). Trimming removed 1 base at V and 2 bases at J, with 11 bases between. The length of the CDR3 is 16 residues. Germline CDR1 reads KGHDR; CDR2 reads SFDVKD.

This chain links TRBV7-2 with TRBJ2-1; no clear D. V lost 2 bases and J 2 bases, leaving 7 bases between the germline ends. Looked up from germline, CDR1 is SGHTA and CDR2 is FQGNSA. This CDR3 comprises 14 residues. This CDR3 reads CASSLSATYNEQFF. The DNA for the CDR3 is TGTGCCAGCAGCTTATCTGCCACCTACAATGAGCAGTTCTTC.

In DNA, the CDR3 is TGTGCCAGCAGTTACGACCCCTACGAGCAGTACGTC. Translating it yields CASSYDPYEQYV. V gene TRBV6-2 or TRBV6-3 combines with J gene TRBJ2-7; no clear D. The CDR3 runs to 12 residues. V was cut by 2 bases and J by 2 bases, with 4 bases left in between. CDR1 and CDR2 (germline): MNHEY, SVGEGT.

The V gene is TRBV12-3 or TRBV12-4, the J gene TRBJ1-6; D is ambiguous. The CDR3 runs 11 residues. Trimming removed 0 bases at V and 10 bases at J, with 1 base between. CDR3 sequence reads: CASSLASPLHF. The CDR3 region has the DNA TGTGCCAGCAGTTTAGCGTCACCCCTCCACTTT.

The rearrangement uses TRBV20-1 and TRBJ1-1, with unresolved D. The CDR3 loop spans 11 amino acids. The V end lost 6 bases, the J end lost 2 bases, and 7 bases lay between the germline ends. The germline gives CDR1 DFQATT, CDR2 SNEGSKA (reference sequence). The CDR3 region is CSAQKNTEAFF. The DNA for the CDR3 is TGCAGTGCGCAGAAAAACACTGAAGCTTTCTTT.

Here the CDR3 reads CASSRGGSAPDTQYF. The CDR3 DNA is TGCGCCAGCAGCAGGGGGGGATCCGCACCAGATACGCAGTATTTT. The V and J genes are TRBV5-1 and TRBJ2-3; D might be TRBD2 (7 bases). V dropped 4 bases and J dropped 4 bases, with 16 bases sitting between them. Germline assignment: CDR1 SGHRS and CDR2 YFSETQ. The CDR3 spans 15 residues.

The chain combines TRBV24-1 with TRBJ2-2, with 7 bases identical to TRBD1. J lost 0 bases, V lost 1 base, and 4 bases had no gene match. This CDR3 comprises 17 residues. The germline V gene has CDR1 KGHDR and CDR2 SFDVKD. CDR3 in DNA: TGTGCCACCAGTGATTTAGGCAGGGGGTCGAACACCGGGGAGCTGTTTTTT. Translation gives CATSDLGRGSNTGELFF.

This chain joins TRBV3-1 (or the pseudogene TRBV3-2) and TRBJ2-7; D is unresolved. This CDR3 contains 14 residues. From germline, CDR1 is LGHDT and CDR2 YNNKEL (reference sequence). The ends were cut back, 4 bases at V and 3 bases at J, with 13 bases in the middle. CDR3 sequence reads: CASSRGLMGYEQYV. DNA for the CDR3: TGTGCCAGCAGCCGTGGGTTGATGGGCTACGAGCAGTACGTC.

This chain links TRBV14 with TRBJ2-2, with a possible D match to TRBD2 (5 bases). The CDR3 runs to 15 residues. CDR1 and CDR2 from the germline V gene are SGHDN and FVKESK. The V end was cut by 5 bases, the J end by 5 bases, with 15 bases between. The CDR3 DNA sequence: TGTGCCAGCAGCACATGGACGGGAAAGACCGGGGAGCTGTTTTTT. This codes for CASSTWTGKTGELFF.

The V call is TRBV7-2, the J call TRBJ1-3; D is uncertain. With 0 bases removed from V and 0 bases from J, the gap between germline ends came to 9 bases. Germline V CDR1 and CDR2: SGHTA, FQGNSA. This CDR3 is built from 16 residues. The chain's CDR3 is CASSLAGPSSGNTIYF. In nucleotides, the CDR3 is TGTGCCAGCAGCTTAGCCGGCCCGAGCTCTGGAAACACCATATATTTT.

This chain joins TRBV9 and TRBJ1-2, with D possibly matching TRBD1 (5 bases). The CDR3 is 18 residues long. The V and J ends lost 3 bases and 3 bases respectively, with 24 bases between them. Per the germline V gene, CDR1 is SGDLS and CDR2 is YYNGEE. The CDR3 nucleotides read TGTGCCAGCAGCGGAGGGACTCACTATAGGCGTGCGGACTATGGCTACACCTTC. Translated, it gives CASSGGTHYRRADYGYTF. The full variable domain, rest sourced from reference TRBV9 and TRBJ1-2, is DSGVTQTPKHLITATGQRVTLRCSPRSGDLSVYWYQQSLDQGLQFLIQYYNGEERAKGNILERFSAQQFPDLHSELNLSSLELGDSALYFCASSGGTHYRRADYGYTFGSGTRLTVV.

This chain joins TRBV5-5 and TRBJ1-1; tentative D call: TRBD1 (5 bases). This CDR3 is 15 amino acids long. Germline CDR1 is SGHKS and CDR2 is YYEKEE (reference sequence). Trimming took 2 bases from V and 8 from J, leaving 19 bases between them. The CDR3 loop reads CASSFLHSSGPEAFF. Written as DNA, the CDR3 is TGTGCCAGCAGCTTCCTCCACTCCTCGGGGCCCGAAGCTTTCTTT.

The CDR3 nucleotides read TGTGCCAGCAACCACGGGGGGGATGAAAAACTGTTTTTT. This translates into CASNHGGDEKLFF. The chain joins TRBV6-6 to TRBJ1-4; D is possibly TRBD1 (5 bases). Germline CDR1 is MNHNY and CDR2 is SVGAGI (reference sequence). The CDR3 consists of 13 residues. V lost 7 bases and J lost 6, with 12 bases in between.

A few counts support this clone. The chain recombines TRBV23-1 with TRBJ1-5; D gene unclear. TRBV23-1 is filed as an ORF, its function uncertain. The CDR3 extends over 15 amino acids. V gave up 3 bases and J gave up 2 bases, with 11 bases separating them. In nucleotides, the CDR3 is TGCGCCAGCAGTCACCCCCCTGGAGGCAATCAGCCCCAGCATTTT. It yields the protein CASSHPPGGNQPQHF.